This T cell receptor beta chain is drawn from a study of PD-1 blockade in classical Hodgkin lymphoma. Overall study: Nivolumab was given intravenously to patients at 3 mg/kg every 2 weeks. Study results and limitations: It was reported that newly diagnosed patients had less baseline TCR diversity than healthy donors. Patients starting nivolumab under 1 year after ASCT were excluded.

Note on this clone: Its target is not known.

V lost 2 bases to trimming and J lost 9 bases; unmatched junction nucleotides: 9. This CDR3 comprises 15 residues. CDR1 is SGHTA and CDR2 is FQGTGA in the germline V gene. Time point indicated: cycle 4 day 1 (C4D1), after 6 weeks of nivolumab. Each patient's relapse followed autologous stem cell transplantation, and brentuximab vedotin exposure varied. Magnetic depletion of unwanted cells isolated CD4+ T cells from thawed PBMCs. Method: immunoSEQ multiplex PCR; TCRdb's copy keeps in-frame clones and lacks some. The sample shows fewer than 35,000 clones, about 94% of them seen only once. The source of this sequence is a human donor with classical Hodgkin lymphoma. The sequenced sample was CD4+ T cells from blood, obtained before the fourth cycle of nivolumab. V usage is TRBV7-3 and J usage is TRBJ2-1; 8 bases align to TRBD2. CDR3 sequence: CASSLAGGLVGEQFF. In DNA form, the CDR3 reads TGTGCCAGCAGCTTAGCTGGGGGACTAGTCGGTGAGCAGTTCTTC.